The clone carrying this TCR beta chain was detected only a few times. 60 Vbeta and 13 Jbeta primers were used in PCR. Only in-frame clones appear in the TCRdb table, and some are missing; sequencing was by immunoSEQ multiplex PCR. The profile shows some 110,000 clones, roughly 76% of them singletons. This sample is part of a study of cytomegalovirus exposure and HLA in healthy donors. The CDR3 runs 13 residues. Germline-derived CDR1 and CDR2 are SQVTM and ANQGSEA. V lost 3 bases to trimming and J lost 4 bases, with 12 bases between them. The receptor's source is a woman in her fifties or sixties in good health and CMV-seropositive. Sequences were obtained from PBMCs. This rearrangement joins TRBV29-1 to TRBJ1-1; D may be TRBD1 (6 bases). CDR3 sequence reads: CSVEKGVGTEAFF. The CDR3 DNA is TGCAGCGTTGAGAAGGGGGTCGGCACTGAAGCTTTCTTT.